Sequencing of this T cell receptor (beta chain) was carried out in a study of blood T cell repertoires in COVID-19. Germline CDR1 is LGHDT and CDR2 is YNNKEL (reference sequence). This CDR3 is 16 amino acids long. Trimming took off 1 base at V and 0 bases at J, with 11 bases between the two ends. In the original workflow: Quantification of nucleated cells was approximated via reference gene primer amplification. Here immunoSEQ multiplex PCR was the method, and the copy in TCRdb shows in-frame clones only, minus some. Clonal size and the V and J genes are those of that table, whereas D and trimming came from the DNA. Counted here are 220,000 or so clones, approximately 81% occurring once; the ten biggest clones make up approximately 4%.

The sequencing input was peripheral blood. The chain is built from TRBV3-1 (or the pseudogene TRBV3-2) and TRBJ2-3, with D perhaps matching TRBD1 (6 bases). The TCR originated in an elderly woman with acute or convalescent COVID-19. The CDR3 coding sequence is TGTGCCAGCAGCCAAGGAGACAGGCTTAGCACAGATACGCAGTATTTT. Translated, it gives CASSQGDRLSTDTQYF.